Reported below is one T cell receptor (beta chain). This sample stems from a study of blood T cell repertoires in COVID-19. Germline lookup yields CDR1 GTSNPN and CDR2 SVGIG (reference sequence). This CDR3 spans 11 amino acids. The V segment lost 2 bases and the J segment 10 bases; nucleotides outside the gene matches: 4. Measured with immunoSEQ multiplex PCR; TCRdb has only the in-frame clones, and not every one. The repertoire holds 200,000 to 250,000 clones, with 70% to 90% as singletons. Sample: PBMCs or T cells enriched from blood (not recorded which). The receptor was derived from a woman between 45 and 60 years old with acute COVID-19. This chain joins TRBV30 and TRBJ1-1, with 7 bases aligning to TRBD1. CDR3 region: CAWSLGGRAFF. CDR3 DNA sequence: TGTGCCTGGAGTCTAGGGGGCCGAGCTTTCTTT.